A single sample is the source of the 22 T cell receptor beta chains below, sequenced in a study of blood T cell repertoires in COVID-19. Only in-frame clones appear in the TCRdb table, and some are missing; sequencing was by immunoSEQ multiplex PCR. The data contain 200,000 to 300,000 clones, around 89% of them singletons. The sample comprised PBMCs or T cells enriched from blood (not recorded which). These receptors were collected from a woman in her thirties who had recovered from COVID-19.

The DNA of the CDR3 is TGTGCCAGCAGTTTGAGGGGTCAGGGGATAGCCAAAAACATTCAGTACTTC. As protein: CASSLRGQGIAKNIQYF. The chain is built from TRBV28 and TRBJ2-4, with D perhaps TRBD1 (6 bases). This CDR3 has 17 residues. The germline V gene has CDR1 MDHEN and CDR2 SYDVKM. The V and J ends lost 3 bases and 0 bases respectively, with 15 bases between them. The entire variable domain, with the rest obtained from reference TRBV28 and TRBJ2-4, is as follows: DVKVTQSSRYLVKRTGEKVFLECVQDMDHENMFWYRQDPGLGLRLIYFSYDVKMKEKGDIPEGYSVSREKKERFSLILESASTNQTSMYLCASSLRGQGIAKNIQYFGAGTRLSVL.

This chain joins TRBV19 and TRBJ1-4; 9 bases agree with TRBD1. From germline, CDR1 is LNHDA and CDR2 SQIVND (reference sequence). V lost 4 bases and J lost 7; bases outside the gene matches: 7. The CDR3 consists of 15 residues. The CDR3 loop is CASSRGQGRTEKLFF. Here the CDR3 DNA reads TGTGCCAGTAGTAGAGGACAGGGGAGAACTGAAAAACTGTTTTTT.

This chain uses TRBV7-9 with TRBJ2-6; 8 nucleotides match TRBD1. The junction had 12 bases not matched to a gene; V was cut back by 5 bases and J by 0 bases. The CDR3 totals 19 residues. From germline, CDR1 is SEHNR and CDR2 FQNEAQ (reference sequence). Written as DNA, the CDR3 is TGTGCCAGCAGCCCCTTGGTCACAGGGGGTTACTCTGGGGCCAACGTCCTGACTTTC. It encodes CASSPLVTGGYSGANVLTF.

The chain links TRBV28 to TRBJ1-2; D gene ambiguous. CDR1 and CDR2 from the germline V gene are MDHEN and SYDVKM. V lost 7 bases to trimming and J lost 1 base, with 19 bases between them. This CDR3 spans 16 amino acids. CDR3: CASNQQLGVHNYGYTF. CDR3 nucleotides: TGTGCCAGCAACCAACAACTCGGGGTCCATAACTATGGCTACACCTTC.

CDR3 protein: CATSIRLLGNEQFF. Written as DNA, the CDR3 is TGTGCCACCAGCATAAGACTTCTGGGCAATGAGCAGTTCTTC. V is TRBV15 and J is TRBJ2-1; D gene unclear. This CDR3 spans 14 amino acids. The germline V gene encodes CDR1 LNHNV and CDR2 YYDKDF (reference sequence). V lost 4 bases to trimming and J lost 6 bases, with 13 bases between them. Together with reference TRBV15 and TRBJ2-1, the CDR3 gives the full variable domain: DAMVIQNPRYQVTQFGKPVTLSCSQTLNHNVMYWYQQKSSQAPKLLFHYYDKDFNNEADTPDNFQSRRPNTSFCFLDIRSPGLGDTAMYLCATSIRLLGNEQFFGPGTRLTVL.

This clone was seen only once. V is TRBV28 and J is TRBJ1-2; D gene uncertain. The length of the CDR3 is 14 residues. Per the germline V gene, CDR1 is MDHEN and CDR2 is SYDVKM. The ends were cut back, 2 bases at V and 4 bases at J, with 11 bases in the middle. CDR3 sequence: CASSLVRGGYGYTF. The CDR3 DNA sequence: TGTGCCAGCAGTTTAGTGCGGGGTGGCTATGGCTACACCTTC.

This rearrangement joins TRBV9 to TRBJ2-1; TRBD2 matches 9 bases. The CDR3 has 18 amino acids. The V gene's germline CDR1 is SGDLS and CDR2 YYNGEE. The V and J ends lost 0 bases and 2 bases, in that order; junction bases with no gene match: 9. CDR3 loop: CASSVALPSGTTYNEQFF. The CDR3 DNA reads as TGTGCCAGCAGCGTAGCTCTCCCTAGCGGGACGACCTACAATGAGCAGTTCTTC.

The chain has TRBV7-9 and TRBJ1-1; D uncertain. This CDR3 is 13 amino acids long. With 1 base removed from V and 6 bases from J, the gap between germline ends came to 9 bases. CDR1 is SEHNR and CDR2 is FQNEAQ in the germline V gene (reference sequence). The CDR3 nucleotides read TGTGCCAGCAGCTTAGAGACAATATCTGAAGCTTTCTTT. Protein: CASSLETISEAFF.

The count of this clone is one. This chain uses TRBV9 with TRBJ1-2, with a possible D match to TRBD1 (5 bases). V dropped 4 bases and J dropped 2 bases, with 21 bases sitting between them. The CDR3 is 17 residues long. The germline V gene encodes CDR1 SGDLS and CDR2 YYNGEE. The CDR3 nucleotides read TGTGCCAGCAGCCCGGGACTTCAGACCGGGGAAAACTATGGCTACACCTTC. Translation gives CASSPGLQTGENYGYTF.

This chain links TRBV5-1 with TRBJ2-7; the match to TRBD2 covers 11 bases. J gave up 2 bases and V 4 bases, and 11 bases lay outside the gene matches. This CDR3 has 17 amino acids. Germline CDR1 and CDR2: SGHRS and YFSETQ. CDR3 amino acids: CASSPLTVAGGPYEQYF. The CDR3 DNA is TGCGCCAGCAGCCCCCTAACTGTAGCGGGAGGGCCCTACGAGCAGTACTTC.

The chain uses TRBV28 and TRBJ1-5; D unresolved. Germline CDR1 reads MDHEN; CDR2 reads SYDVKM. Between the trimmed V and J ends, which lost 1 base and 2 bases, there was a span of 12 bases. This CDR3 region has 16 residues. CDR3 residues: CASSLFGKGRNQPQHF. The CDR3 DNA is TGTGCCAGCAGTTTATTCGGGAAAGGTCGCAATCAGCCCCAGCATTTT.

This chain links TRBV21-1 with TRBJ2-2; TRBD2 is the table's D call, not checked against the DNA. TRBV21-1 is designated a pseudogene. This CDR3 contains 13 residues. CDR3 DNA sequence: TGTGCCAGCAGCGGAGGGCGAACCGGGGAGCTGTTTTTT. This encodes CASSGGRTGELFF.

This rearrangement joins TRBV19 to TRBJ2-5, with TRBD2 as a possible D gene (6 bases). This CDR3 has 16 amino acids. CDR1 and CDR2 (germline): LNHDA, SQIVND (reference sequence). Trimming cost V 5 bases and J 0 bases, with 16 bases left between them. This chain's CDR3 is CASSQAPGGYQETQYF. The CDR3 DNA reads TGTGCCAGTAGTCAGGCGCCTGGGGGGTACCAAGAGACCCAGTACTTC.

The rearrangement uses TRBV27 and TRBJ2-1; TRBD2 agrees at 7 bases. From germline, CDR1 is MNHEY and CDR2 SMNVEV (reference sequence). This CDR3 contains 16 residues. With 0 bases clipped from V and 5 bases from J, the junction kept 7 bases outside the gene matches. The CDR3 sequence: CASSLSTSGVNNEQFF. CDR3 coding DNA: TGTGCCAGCAGTTTATCGACCAGCGGGGTAAACAATGAGCAGTTCTTC.

This clone was counted once. The genes are TRBV25-1 and TRBJ2-7; perhaps TRBD1 as D (7 bases). CDR1 and CDR2 (germline): MGHDK, SYGVNS. Trimming pared 3 bases from V and 4 bases from J, leaving 19 bases between. The CDR3 runs to 16 residues. The DNA of the CDR3 is TGTGCCAGCAGTGACGGAGGGACAGATACTGTATACGAGCAGTACTTC. Translation gives CASSDGGTDTVYEQYF.

The J gene is TRBJ2-5, the V gene TRBV11-3; 8 positions agree with TRBD1. V shed 1 base, J shed 1 base, and the junction held 2 bases outside the gene matches. This CDR3 is 15 amino acids long. CDR1 SGHNT and CDR2 YENEEA come from the germline V gene. CDR3 protein: CASSLGQGLQETQYF. CDR3 nucleotide sequence: TGTGCCAGCAGCTTAGGACAGGGGCTCCAAGAGACCCAGTACTTC.

V usage is TRBV2 and J usage is TRBJ1-4; TRBD1 matches at 8 bases. The CDR3 loop spans 13 amino acids. Per germline, CDR1 SNHLY and CDR2 FYNNEI. The junction had 5 bases not matched to a gene; V was cut back by 6 bases and J by 8 bases. The CDR3 DNA is TGTGCCAGCAGCAGGGGGCCTGGGGAAAAACTGTTTTTT. This codes for CASSRGPGEKLFF.

This chain joins TRBV25-1 and TRBJ1-2, with D possibly TRBD1 on 5 matching bases. V was trimmed by 1 base and J by 2 bases, leaving 8 bases between them. The CDR3 runs to 14 residues. Germline V gives CDR1 MGHDK, CDR2 SYGVNS. The CDR3 bases are TGTGCCAGCAGTGAATTCCGACAGAACTATGGCTACACCTTC. Translated, it gives CASSEFRQNYGYTF.

The chain links TRBV28 to TRBJ1-2; a possible D gene is TRBD1 (5 bases). This CDR3 has 14 amino acids. Germline lookup yields CDR1 MDHEN and CDR2 SYDVKM. Deletions cut 3 bases from V and 1 base from J, with 9 bases between. This chain's CDR3 is CASSLGQRNYGYTF. CDR3 nucleotide sequence: TGTGCCAGCAGTTTGGGGCAGCGTAACTATGGCTACACCTTC.

The rearrangement uses TRBV19 and TRBJ2-3, with 7 positions matching TRBD2. Germline V gives CDR1 LNHDA, CDR2 SQIVND (reference sequence). V trimming: 7 bases; J trimming: 6 bases; junction bases outside the gene matches: 16. The CDR3 totals 16 residues. The CDR3, as DNA: TGTGCCAGTACCCCGCATCCGGGACTACAGACGGATACGCAGTATTTT. It yields the protein CASTPHPGLQTDTQYF.

This chain uses TRBV28 with TRBJ2-5; TRBD1 matches at 8 bases. The CDR3 consists of 12 residues. From germline, CDR1 is MDHEN and CDR2 SYDVKM. V lost 10 bases, J lost 5 bases, and 6 bases stayed unmatched. CDR3 coding DNA: TGTGCCACGCAGGGGGCGGGTGAGACCCAGTACTTC. Translating gives CATQGAGETQYF.

This clone was observed a few times. This rearrangement joins TRBV27 to TRBJ1-2; D is perhaps TRBD1 (5 bases). Germline loops: CDR1 MNHEY, CDR2 SMNVEV (reference sequence). The CDR3 extends over 14 amino acids. With 8 bases removed from V and 10 bases from J, the gap between germline ends came to 23 bases. CDR3 residues: CASHSRQGSSFYTF. The CDR3 DNA reads as TGTGCCAGCCATTCCCGGCAGGGTTCTTCCTTCTACACCTTC.